These 30 T cell receptor beta chains came from one sample sequenced in a study of blood T cell repertoires in COVID-19. Only in-frame clones appear in the TCRdb table, and some are missing; sequencing was by immunoSEQ multiplex PCR. The sample records about 110,000 clones, roughly nine tenths being singletons. The source material was peripheral blood. The source of these receptors is a human donor in a cohort sampled during active COVID-19.

The chain has TRBV4-2 and TRBJ1-1; no firm D call. The V end lost 4 bases, the J end lost 2 bases, and 11 bases lay between the germline ends. In germline, CDR1 is LGHNA, CDR2 YNFKEQ. This CDR3 contains 14 residues. CDR3 amino acids: CASSLDVLNTEAFF. CDR3 sequence (DNA): TGTGCCAGCAGCCTAGACGTCTTAAACACTGAAGCTTTCTTT.

V is TRBV11-2 and J is TRBJ2-1; 8 positions match TRBD1. Germline V CDR1 and CDR2: SGHAT, FQNNGV. V dropped 2 bases and J dropped 9; count of bases not matched to a gene: 9. This CDR3 is 15 amino acids long. The CDR3 bases are TGTGCCAGCAGCTTAAGATCCAGGGGGCAGGGTGAGCAGTTCTTC. Its protein product is CASSLRSRGQGEQFF.

The CDR3 DNA reads as TGTGCCAGCAGTTTGGCACAGAATCAGCCCCAGCATTTT. It translates to CASSLAQNQPQHF. This sequence joins TRBV12-3 or TRBV12-4 and TRBJ1-5; D is unresolved. This CDR3 has 13 residues. Deletions cut 3 bases from V and 4 bases from J, with 7 bases between.

The chain joins TRBV12-3 or TRBV12-4 to TRBJ2-7, with D uncertain. V lost 2 bases to trimming and J lost 1 base, with 3 bases between them. The CDR3 has 12 amino acids. CDR3 sequence: CASSLRSYEQYF. In DNA form, the CDR3 reads TGTGCCAGCAGTTTACGGTCCTACGAGCAGTACTTC.

V is TRBV7-2 and J is TRBJ2-5; D is unclear. Deletions cut 3 bases from V and 2 bases from J, with 7 bases between. The CDR3 has 13 residues. Germline CDR1 and CDR2: SGHTA and FQGNSA. The CDR3 protein is CASSFPGQETQYF. The CDR3 nucleotides read TGTGCCAGCAGCTTCCCAGGACAAGAGACCCAGTACTTC.

This rearrangement joins TRBV5-1 to TRBJ2-5; TRBD2 aligns across 7 bases. CDR3 length: 14 amino acids. The germline gives CDR1 SGHRS, CDR2 YFSETQ. V dropped 3 bases and J dropped 5; count of bases not matched to a gene: 7. CDR3 DNA sequence: TGCGCCAGCAGCTACGGGACTACCCAGGAGACCCAGTACTTC. Translated, it gives CASSYGTTQETQYF.

The rearrangement uses TRBV5-4 and TRBJ1-1, with 9 bases fitting TRBD1. Trimming cost V 1 base and J 1 base; bases outside gene matches: 2. The CDR3 spans 15 residues. The V gene's germline CDR1 is SGHNT and CDR2 YYREEE (reference sequence). CDR3 nucleotides: TGTGCCAGCAGCTTGCCGACAGGGGGGAACACTGAAGCTTTCTTT. Translated: CASSLPTGGNTEAFF.

This chain joins TRBV5-1 and TRBJ2-5; D gene ambiguous. Trimming removed 6 bases from V and 2 bases from J, with 11 bases in between. This CDR3 has 13 amino acids. Germline assignment: CDR1 SGHRS and CDR2 YFSETQ. CDR3 region: CASNIDSQETQYF. CDR3 bases: TGCGCCAGCAATATAGACTCTCAAGAGACCCAGTACTTC.

The J gene is TRBJ2-3, the V gene TRBV6-2 or TRBV6-3, with D possibly matching TRBD2 (6 bases). The V gene lost 5 bases and the J gene lost 1 base, with 13 bases spanning the gap. The CDR3 is 15 amino acids. Germline loops: CDR1 MNHEY, CDR2 SVGEGT. CDR3 protein: CASSIPGLGTDTQYF. CDR3 DNA sequence: TGTGCCAGCAGTATCCCGGGACTGGGCACAGATACGCAGTATTTT.

The rearrangement uses TRBV18 and TRBJ2-1; D gene ambiguous. CDR1 and CDR2 (germline): KGHSH, LQKENI. Trimming left V 6 bases short and J 7 bases short, with 13 bases between. This CDR3 is built from 13 residues. The DNA for the CDR3 is TGTGCCAGCTCCCCCACCCTGGCAAATGAGCAGTTCTTC. Its protein is CASSPTLANEQFF. The full variable domain, its missing parts supplied by reference TRBV18 and TRBJ2-1, is NAGVMQNPRHLVRRRGQEARLRCSPMKGHSHVYWYRQLPEEGLKFMVYLQKENIIDESGMPKERFSAEFPKEGPSILRIQQVVRGDSAAYFCASSPTLANEQFFGPGTRLTVL.

The chain combines TRBV27 with TRBJ2-7; D perhaps matches TRBD2 (5 bases). Germline loops: CDR1 MNHEY, CDR2 SMNVEV (reference sequence). The CDR3 sequence is 13 residues long. The V and J ends lost 4 bases and 2 bases respectively, with 9 bases between them. The CDR3 loop is CASSSRVAYEQYF. CDR3 nucleotide sequence: TGTGCCAGCAGTTCGAGGGTGGCCTACGAGCAGTACTTC.

The J gene is TRBJ2-1, the V gene TRBV21-1; the D call in the table, TRBD2, was not verified against the DNA. TRBV21-1 is reported as a pseudogene. CDR3 size: 16 residues. The CDR3 DNA reads TGTGCCAGCATCCCACGTGCTAGCGGGGGGAGTTGGGAGCAGTTCTTC. This gives the protein CASIPRASGGSWEQFF.

Only a few counts were recorded for this clone. The chain combines TRBV11-3 with TRBJ2-2; TRBD2 matches 8 bases. The CDR3 extends over 15 amino acids. V shed 5 bases and J 5 bases; nucleotides not matched to a gene: 7. Germline-derived CDR1 and CDR2 are SGHNT and YENEEA. Here the CDR3 DNA reads TGTGCCAGCAGCCCCGGGACTAGGCGGACCGGGGAGCTGTTTTTT. Translated, it gives CASSPGTRRTGELFF.

V and J are TRBV9 and TRBJ1-2; 7 nucleotides line up with TRBD1. The CDR3 length is 17 residues. The V and J ends lost 3 bases and 7 bases, in that order; junction bases with no gene match: 18. Germline CDR1 is SGDLS and CDR2 is YYNGEE. The CDR3 nucleotides are TGTGCCAGCAGCGATGGGACAGAAGGAGGATCGGCGGGTGGCTACACCTTC. Amino acid sequence: CASSDGTEGGSAGGYTF.

This chain connects TRBV27 to TRBJ2-1; 10 positions agree with TRBD2. There are 15 residues in the CDR3. The V segment lost 6 bases and the J segment 2 bases; nucleotides outside the gene matches: 4. CDR1 and CDR2 from the germline V gene are MNHEY and SMNVEV (reference sequence). CDR3 sequence (DNA): TGTGCCAGCAGGTTAGCGGGAGGTCCCTACAATGAGCAGTTCTTC. Translated: CASRLAGGPYNEQFF.

This clone was detected many times. This sample also contains other DNA sequences that code for the same CDR3. The chain is built from TRBV11-2 and TRBJ1-5, with D perhaps matching TRBD1 (6 bases). V shed 5 bases and J shed 3 bases, with 11 bases lying between them. The CDR3 contains 14 residues. Germline V lookup: CDR1 SGHAT, CDR2 FQNNGV. CDR3 DNA sequence: TGTGCCAGCAGCCTCGGACAGTTCAATCAGCCCCAGCATTTT. Protein product: CASSLGQFNQPQHF.

This clone appeared a single time. This CDR3 is CASSQGRGLFYGYTF. DNA for the CDR3: TGTGCCAGCAGCCAAGGGAGGGGGCTCTTCTATGGCTACACCTTC. The rearrangement joins TRBV4-2 to TRBJ1-2; 7 bases line up with TRBD1. J lost 4 bases, V lost 1 base, and 6 bases had no gene match. Germline V gene sequence: CDR1 LGHNA, CDR2 YNFKEQ. The CDR3 extends over 15 amino acids.

The chain employs TRBV7-3 and TRBJ2-3; tentative D call: TRBD2 (6 bases). With 4 bases removed from V and 2 bases from J, the gap between germline ends came to 13 bases. Germline CDR1 SGHTA, CDR2 FQGTGA. This CDR3 spans 15 amino acids. The CDR3: CASSSISGPTDTQYF. The CDR3 coding sequence is TGTGCCAGCAGCTCGATTAGCGGACCCACAGATACGCAGTATTTT. Drawing the rest from reference TRBV7-3 and TRBJ2-3, the complete variable domain is GAGVSQTPSNKVTEKGKYVELRCDPISGHTALYWYRQSLGQGPEFLIYFQGTGAADDSGLPNDRFFAVRPEGSVSTLKIQRTERGDSAVYLCASSSISGPTDTQYFGPGTRLTVL.

The CDR3 coding sequence is TGTGCCAGCAGTTCTGTACCGAGCTCTGGAAACACCATATATTTT. It yields the protein CASSSVPSSGNTIYF. The chain recombines TRBV28 with TRBJ1-3, with unresolved D. The V gene's germline CDR1 is MDHEN and CDR2 SYDVKM. The CDR3 totals 15 residues. The V gene lost 4 bases and the J gene lost 0 bases, with 10 bases spanning the gap.

CDR3 in amino acids: CASSDLAMVTGELFF. The DNA for the CDR3 is TGTGCCAGCAGTGACCTGGCAATGGTCACCGGGGAGCTGTTTTTT. The rearrangement links TRBV25-1 to TRBJ2-2; no definite D call. Trimming stripped 3 bases from V and 4 bases from J, with 12 bases between. Germline values: CDR1 MGHDK, CDR2 SYGVNS. The CDR3 consists of 15 residues.

CDR3 protein: CASSQDLGGSGYNEQFF. As DNA, the CDR3 is TGTGCCAGCAGCCAAGATTTGGGGGGGAGTGGCTACAATGAGCAGTTCTTC. The chain is built from TRBV4-2 and TRBJ2-1; TRBD2 agrees at 7 bases. This CDR3 comprises 17 residues. Germline CDR1 LGHNA, CDR2 YNFKEQ. The V gene end was trimmed by 0 bases and the J gene end by 3 bases; junction bases not matched to a gene: 8.

Here the CDR3 reads CAIGPTKNIQYF. CDR3 nucleotide sequence: TGTGCCATCGGCCCAACCAAAAACATTCAGTACTTC. The chain is built from TRBV10-3 and TRBJ2-4, with no clear D. V was clipped by 8 bases and J by 2 bases, with 7 bases between them. In germline, CDR1 is ENHRY, CDR2 SYGVKD. This CDR3 is built from 12 residues.

V gene TRBV10-3 combines with J gene TRBJ1-1, with TRBD1 as a possible D gene (6 bases). Germline CDR1 ENHRY, CDR2 SYGVKD. V was shortened by 9 bases and J by 0 bases, with 11 bases between the two germline ends. This CDR3 comprises 13 residues. The CDR3 protein is CAITTGVNTEAFF. The CDR3 DNA reads TGTGCCATTACGACAGGAGTGAACACTGAAGCTTTCTTT.

The V gene is TRBV7-9, the J gene TRBJ1-1; TRBD1 aligns across 9 bases. Germline-derived CDR1 and CDR2 are SEHNR and FQNEAQ (reference sequence). The CDR3 extends over 15 amino acids. Trimming removed 4 bases from V and 3 bases from J; junction bases left unmatched: 6. CDR3 protein: CASSWTGTGYTEAFF. The CDR3 DNA follows: TGTGCCAGCAGCTGGACCGGGACAGGGTACACTGAAGCTTTCTTT.

V and J are TRBV12-3 or TRBV12-4 and TRBJ2-2, with unresolved D. The CDR3 loop spans 12 amino acids. Trimming shortened V by 5 bases and J by 6 bases, and 7 bases separated the two germline ends. In DNA, the CDR3 is TGTGCCAGCAGTCTAGTCTCCGGGGAGCTGTTTTTT. It translates to CASSLVSGELFF.

The chain has TRBV7-2 and TRBJ2-1; D is undetermined. CDR3 length: 13 residues. The germline V and J ends were trimmed by 1 base and 9 bases, with 10 bases remaining between them. The V gene's germline CDR1 is SGHTA and CDR2 FQGNSA. CDR3 protein: CASSLVDTGEQFF. The CDR3 nucleotides are TGTGCCAGCAGCTTAGTAGATACGGGTGAGCAGTTCTTC.

V gene TRBV11-2 combines with J gene TRBJ2-3, with TRBD2 matching 9 bases. The length of the CDR3 is 14 residues. In germline, CDR1 is SGHAT, CDR2 FQNNGV. The ends lost 1 base at V and 5 bases at J; junction bases unmatched: 1. CDR3 sequence reads: CASSLVLAGDTQYF. DNA for the CDR3: TGTGCCAGCAGCTTAGTACTAGCGGGAGATACGCAGTATTTT. Drawing the rest from reference TRBV11-2 and TRBJ2-3, the complete variable domain is EAGVAQSPRYKIIEKRQSVAFWCNPISGHATLYWYQQILGQGPKLLIQFQNNGVVDDSQLPKDRFSAERLKGVDSTLKIQPAKLEDSAVYLCASSLVLAGDTQYFGPGTRLTVL.

The chain has TRBV5-1 and TRBJ2-5; tentative D call: TRBD2 (6 bases). The CDR3 sequence is 15 residues long. Germline V CDR1 and CDR2: SGHRS, YFSETQ. V shed 4 bases and J shed 2 bases, with 15 bases lying between them. The CDR3 nucleotides are TGCGCCAGCAGCCCCTCCGGGGGACGACAAGAGACCCAGTACTTC. This gives the protein CASSPSGGRQETQYF. Drawing the rest from reference TRBV5-1 and TRBJ2-5, the complete variable domain is KAGVTQTPRYLIKTRGQQVTLSCSPISGHRSVSWYQQTPGQGLQFLFEYFSETQRNKGNFPGRFSGRQFSNSRSEMNVSTLELGDSALYLCASSPSGGRQETQYFGPGTRLLVL.

The CDR3 here is CASSEALRGPYGYTF. The CDR3 DNA follows: TGTGCCAGCAGTGAAGCGCTTCGAGGCCCCTATGGCTACACCTTC. The V call is TRBV2, the J call TRBJ1-2; no clear D. The CDR3 runs to 15 residues. Germline CDR1 SNHLY, CDR2 FYNNEI. The V end was cut by 0 bases, the J end by 4 bases, with 12 bases between. The full variable domain, its missing parts supplied by reference TRBV2 and TRBJ1-2, is EPEVTQTPSHQVTQMGQEVILRCVPISNHLYFYWYRQILGQKVEFLVSFYNNEISEKSEIFDDQFSVERPDGSNFTLKIRSTKLEDSAMYFCASSEALRGPYGYTFGSGTRLTVV.

The chain joins TRBV28 to TRBJ2-7; 11 bases are a match to TRBD1. V was pared by 2 bases and J by 8 bases, with 5 bases of the junction left unmatched. Germline V gene data show CDR1 as MDHEN and CDR2 as SYDVKM. The CDR3 runs to 14 residues. The CDR3 DNA is TGTGCCAGCAGTTTAGGGACAGGGGGAACCAAGCAGTACTTC. This codes for CASSLGTGGTKQYF.